These 22 T cell receptor beta chains came from one sample sequenced in a study of blood T cell repertoires in COVID-19. Sequencing used immunoSEQ multiplex PCR; TCRdb keeps in-frame clones, though not all of them. Of around 67,000 clones listed, approximately 82% are singletons. The sample was peripheral blood. The receptors originated from a man over 45 with active COVID-19.

This clone was counted once. The V call is TRBV5-1, the J call TRBJ2-7, with D possibly being TRBD2 (6 bases). The CDR3 spans 15 residues. V lost 5 bases to trimming and J lost 2 bases, with 17 bases between them. Germline V gene sequence: CDR1 SGHRS, CDR2 YFSETQ. CDR3 nucleotides: TGCGCCAGCAGGAGGCCAGATAGCGGAACCTACGAGCAGTACTTC. It translates to CASRRPDSGTYEQYF.

The CDR3: CASSPEGRGRTEAFF. DNA for the CDR3: TGCGCCAGCAGCCCCGAGGGCAGAGGGAGGACTGAAGCTTTCTTT. The rearrangement uses TRBV4-1 and TRBJ1-1, with D hard to call. V lost 4 bases, J lost 5 bases, and 17 bases lay in between. CDR3 size: 15 residues. Germline CDR1 MGHRA, CDR2 YSYEKL.

The chain joins TRBV6-5 to TRBJ1-1; TRBD1 matches 9 bases. Trimming removed 3 bases from V and 8 bases from J; junction bases left unmatched: 10. The CDR3 is 15 residues long. In germline, CDR1 is MNHEY, CDR2 SVGAGI. The CDR3 here is CASSYPGQGSKEAFF. Here the CDR3 DNA reads TGTGCCAGCAGTTATCCCGGACAGGGGAGTAAAGAAGCTTTCTTT.

This clone was observed once. V and J are TRBV19 and TRBJ2-3; TRBD2 matches 11 bases. CDR1 is LNHDA, CDR2 SQIVND, per germline (reference sequence). V gave up 6 bases and J gave up 2 bases; unmatched junction bases: 7. The CDR3 covers 16 residues. Written as DNA, the CDR3 is TGTGCCAGTAGCGATCCTAGCGGGGGGCCCACAGATACGCAGTATTTT. Translation gives CASSDPSGGPTDTQYF.

The chain combines TRBV27 with TRBJ1-3, with D tentatively TRBD1 (5 bases). The CDR3 is 13 amino acids. Germline V gene lookup returns CDR1 MNHEY and CDR2 SMNVEV (reference sequence). With 5 bases removed from V and 7 bases from J, the gap between germline ends came to 12 bases. CDR3 DNA: TGTGCCAGCAGTCCCGGGGAGGGGAACACCATATATTTT. Its translation: CASSPGEGNTIYF.

The chain has TRBV9 and TRBJ2-1, with 10 bases that match TRBD1. J lost 8 bases, V lost 4 bases, and 15 bases had no gene match. Germline values: CDR1 SGDLS, CDR2 YYNGEE. The CDR3 sequence is 17 residues long. The CDR3 loop is CASSFGDRGSGIDEQFF. In nucleotides, the CDR3 is TGTGCCAGCAGCTTCGGGGACAGGGGTAGCGGGATCGATGAGCAGTTCTTC.

The chain joins TRBV3-1 (or the pseudogene TRBV3-2) to TRBJ1-2; D possibly corresponds to TRBD1 (6 bases). Germline V gives CDR1 LGHDT, CDR2 YNNKEL (reference sequence). The CDR3 contains 13 residues. Trimming stripped 7 bases from V and 2 bases from J, with 11 bases between. DNA for the CDR3: TGTGCCAGCAATGGGGGGGCCAACTATGGCTACACCTTC. As protein: CASNGGANYGYTF.

The V and J genes are TRBV7-9 and TRBJ1-3; tentatively, D is TRBD1 (6 bases). Trimming pared 0 bases from V and 4 bases from J, leaving 10 bases between. CDR1 SEHNR and CDR2 FQNEAQ come from the germline V gene (reference sequence). The CDR3 has 15 amino acids. For the CDR3, the DNA is TGTGCCAGCAGCTTAGCTGGACAGATAGGAAACACCATATATTTT. This encodes CASSLAGQIGNTIYF.

The chain employs TRBV6-2 or TRBV6-3 and TRBJ2-7; D unresolved. V gave up 4 bases and J gave up 4 bases, with 8 bases separating them. The CDR3 has 12 residues. The germline CDR1 and CDR2 sequences are MNHEY and SVGEGT. The CDR3 region has the DNA TGTGCCAGCAGTTCCCACGGGTACGAGCAGTACTTC. Encoded protein: CASSSHGYEQYF.

This rearrangement joins TRBV28 to TRBJ1-2; TRBD1 aligns across 8 bases. The germline V gene encodes CDR1 MDHEN and CDR2 SYDVKM. V was clipped by 6 bases and J by 7 bases; unmatched bases: 13. The CDR3 is 15 amino acids. This CDR3 reads CASRGGDIGQGGYTF. In DNA form, the CDR3 reads TGTGCCAGCAGGGGAGGGGACATTGGACAGGGTGGCTACACCTTC.

The chain recombines TRBV7-9 with TRBJ2-1, with 7 nucleotides matching TRBD2. CDR1 SEHNR and CDR2 FQNEAQ come from the germline V gene (reference sequence). The CDR3 sequence is 16 residues long. V was pared by 7 bases and J by 4 bases, with 13 bases of the junction left unmatched. The CDR3 DNA is TGTGCCAGCACTCATGTGGCGGGAGCGGAGTACAATGAGCAGTTCTTC. Amino acid sequence: CASTHVAGAEYNEQFF.

As to this clone: The junction departs from germline at one end; a sequencing error may be responsible. V gene TRBV13 combines with J gene TRBJ2-1; tentative D call: TRBD2 (6 bases). CDR3 size: 12 residues. Per germline, CDR1 PRHDT and CDR2 FYEKMQ (reference sequence). The chain's CDR3 is CASSLGGGEPFF. As DNA, the CDR3 is TGTGCCAGCAGCTTAGGAGGCGGGGAGCCGTTCTTC.

The V gene is TRBV4-1, the J gene TRBJ1-2; a weak D match, TRBD1 (6 bases). The CDR3 sequence is 15 residues long. Germline CDR1 is MGHRA and CDR2 is YSYEKL. The V gene lost 0 bases and the J gene lost 5 bases, with 13 bases spanning the gap. The CDR3 region has the DNA TGCGCCAGCAGCCAAGATCAGGGGCGCACATATGGCTACACCTTC. Residues: CASSQDQGRTYGYTF.

The V call is TRBV10-2, the J call TRBJ1-1; D may be TRBD1 (5 bases). Germline V gives CDR1 WSHSY, CDR2 SAAADI. This CDR3 has 16 amino acids. V was cut by 2 bases and J by 0 bases, with 13 bases left in between. The chain's CDR3 is CASSETGLGVNTEAFF. DNA of the CDR3: TGCGCCAGCAGTGAGACAGGTTTAGGAGTGAACACTGAAGCTTTCTTT.

The table lists this clone with a few counts. The rearrangement joins TRBV4-2 to TRBJ2-4; D is unclear. In germline, CDR1 is LGHNA, CDR2 YNFKEQ. V lost 0 bases and J 2 bases, leaving 17 bases between the germline ends. The CDR3 is made up of 18 amino acids. Written as DNA, the CDR3 is TGTGCCAGCAGCCAAGATTTTCGTGGGTTGGAGACCAAAAACATTCAGTACTTC. This encodes CASSQDFRGLETKNIQYF.

Comments on this clone: Relative to the germline gene, one junction end is altered; a read error may explain this. The same CDR3 is also encoded by other DNA sequences in this sample. The chain employs TRBV4-2 and TRBJ1-4; tentative D call: TRBD1 (5 bases). Germline lookup yields CDR1 LGHNA and CDR2 YNFKEQ. CDR3 length: 16 amino acids. The CDR3 sequence: CASSQEAGFDNEKLFF. The CDR3 DNA reads TGTGCCAGCAGCCAAGAAGCAGGGTTCGATAATGAAAAATTGTTTTTT.

This clone came up once. V gene TRBV19 combines with J gene TRBJ2-7; a possible D gene is TRBD1 (5 bases). The germline V gene encodes CDR1 LNHDA and CDR2 SQIVND (reference sequence). This CDR3 has 15 amino acids. Between the trimmed V and J ends, which lost 5 bases and 2 bases, there was a span of 16 bases. CDR3: CASSPTALPPYEQYF. The CDR3 region has the DNA TGTGCCAGTAGTCCGACAGCGCTACCTCCCTACGAGCAGTACTTC.

This clone has just a few counts. The J gene is TRBJ1-1, the V gene TRBV28; a weak D match, TRBD1 (6 bases). V lost 5 bases to trimming and J lost 4 bases, with 17 bases between them. The CDR3 length is 15 residues. Germline CDR1 and CDR2: MDHEN and SYDVKM. CDR3 loop: CASSPPQGRGTEAFF. In DNA, the CDR3 is TGTGCCAGCAGTCCCCCACAGGGAAGGGGCACTGAAGCTTTCTTT.

The CDR3 here is CASSVPGQGYENGYTF. The CDR3, as DNA: TGTGCCAGCAGTGTACCGGGACAGGGGTATGAGAATGGCTACACCTTC. The chain carries TRBV28 and TRBJ1-2; the match to TRBD1 covers 10 bases. The CDR3 covers 16 residues. Germline V lookup: CDR1 MDHEN, CDR2 SYDVKM. J lost 6 bases, V lost 5 bases, and 12 bases had no gene match.

The V and J genes are TRBV5-4 and TRBJ2-1; the match to TRBD1 covers 7 bases. CDR3 length: 13 amino acids. Germline trimming cut 0 bases from V and 7 bases from J; bases unmatched to any gene: 1. Germline V lookup: CDR1 SGHNT, CDR2 YYREEE (reference sequence). The CDR3 sequence: CASSLAGGNEQFF. The CDR3 DNA follows: TGTGCCAGCAGCTTGGCAGGGGGAAATGAGCAGTTCTTC.

The V call is TRBV29-1, the J call TRBJ2-1; the match to TRBD2 covers 7 bases. J was trimmed by 2 bases and V by 8 bases; bases with no gene match: 3. The CDR3 is made up of 12 amino acids. Looked up from germline, CDR1 is SQVTM and CDR2 is ANQGSEA. CDR3: CSLGLAYNEQFF. The CDR3 bases are TGCAGCCTAGGACTAGCCTACAATGAGCAGTTCTTC.

The V call is TRBV19, the J call TRBJ1-3, with a tentative D call TRBD1 (5 bases). There are 15 residues in the CDR3. Trimming took off 7 bases at V and 4 bases at J, with 17 bases between the two ends. Germline values: CDR1 LNHDA, CDR2 SQIVND (reference sequence). In nucleotides, the CDR3 is TGTGCCAGTATTCGGGGGTCGGAAATCGGAAACACCATATATTTT. This sequence encodes CASIRGSEIGNTIYF.